A single sample gave rise to the 23 T cell receptor beta chains below, sequenced in a study of T cell responses to AZD1222 COVID-19 vaccine. The data were produced by immunoSEQ multiplex PCR, yet TCRdb's version contains in-frame clones alone and is incomplete. Of approximately 130,000 clones in the sample, approximately 94% were seen once. Sequencing used peripheral blood, obtained on day 0 of AZD1222 vaccination. The receptors derive from an adult in good health.

This clone was found a few times. The chain links TRBV7-2 to TRBJ2-7; no reliable D call. Germline assignment: CDR1 SGHTA and CDR2 FQGNSA. This CDR3 comprises 15 residues. Trimming shortened V by 5 bases and J by 0 bases, and 14 bases separated the two germline ends. The CDR3 protein is CASSPTYDGSYEQYF. The CDR3 nucleotides read TGTGCCAGCAGCCCGACGTATGATGGCTCCTACGAGCAGTACTTC.

The V and J genes are TRBV19 and TRBJ2-2; no definite D call. This CDR3 has 11 amino acids. The germline CDR1 and CDR2 sequences are LNHDA and SQIVND (reference sequence). Trimming left V 7 bases short and J 7 bases short, with 7 bases between. CDR3 coding DNA: TGTGCCAGTATATGGGGCGGGGAGCTGTTTTTT. Translated: CASIWGGELFF.

The count of this clone is one. The genes are TRBV19 and TRBJ2-3; D call uncertain. Germline V gene sequence: CDR1 LNHDA, CDR2 SQIVND (reference sequence). The V end lost 6 bases, the J end lost 7 bases, and 17 bases lay between the germline ends. The CDR3 covers 14 residues. Written as DNA, the CDR3 is TGTGCCAGTAGCTTAGAGATCTCCGGATATACGCAGTATTTT. The encoded protein is CASSLEISGYTQYF.

The chain carries TRBV28 and TRBJ1-2, with 8 bases lining up with TRBD1. V trimming: 6 bases; J trimming: 3 bases; junction bases outside the gene matches: 6. Germline-derived CDR1 and CDR2 are MDHEN and SYDVKM. The CDR3 is made up of 14 amino acids. The CDR3 DNA sequence: TGTGCCAGCAGATGGACAGGGATCGACTATGGCTACACCTTC. Its translation: CASRWTGIDYGYTF.

The chain employs TRBV19 and TRBJ1-2; the D is unclear. The V and J ends lost 10 bases and 3 bases respectively, with 15 bases between them. Germline CDR1 reads LNHDA; CDR2 reads SQIVND (reference sequence). The CDR3 is 13 amino acids. CDR3 bases: TGTGCCACAAAAGGCCCTTTCCACTATGGCTACACCTTC. It encodes CATKGPFHYGYTF.

The V call is TRBV6-2 or TRBV6-3, the J call TRBJ1-2, with a possible D match to TRBD1 (5 bases). Trimming left V 6 bases short and J 9 bases short, with 14 bases between. The CDR3 spans 12 residues. Germline V gives CDR1 MNHEY, CDR2 SVGEGT. CDR3 residues: CASSRPGGSYTF. The CDR3 nucleotides are TGTGCCAGCAGCCGCCCGGGGGGGAGCTACACCTTC.

The CDR3: CASSQDLSGLATYNEQFF. In DNA, the CDR3 is TGTGCCAGCAGCCAAGATCTCTCGGGACTAGCGACCTACAATGAGCAGTTCTTC. The gene calls are TRBV4-2 and TRBJ2-1, with TRBD2 matching over 10 bases. Trimming took 0 bases from V and 2 from J; bases not matched to a gene: 7. The germline V gene has CDR1 LGHNA and CDR2 YNFKEQ. The CDR3 sequence is 18 residues long.

This chain connects TRBV5-4 to TRBJ2-1; 7 positions match TRBD1. This CDR3 contains 16 residues. V was pared by 3 bases and J by 3 bases, with 9 bases of the junction left unmatched. Looked up from germline, CDR1 is SGHNT and CDR2 is YYREEE (reference sequence). For the CDR3, the DNA is TGTGCCAGCAGCTCAGCAGTGGGACAGAGCTACAATGAGCAGTTCTTC. Translating gives CASSSAVGQSYNEQFF.

This chain uses TRBV3-1 (or the pseudogene TRBV3-2) with TRBJ1-2; D unclear. Trimming took off 4 bases at V and 4 bases at J, with 13 bases between the two ends. Germline CDR1 reads LGHDT; CDR2 reads YNNKEL (reference sequence). This CDR3 has 14 residues. The CDR3 DNA follows: TGTGCCAGCAGCCCGACTATTACGTCCTATGGCTACACCTTC. Its translation is CASSPTITSYGYTF.

V usage is TRBV7-9 and J usage is TRBJ1-2; D is unclear. CDR3 length: 16 amino acids. The germline V and J ends were trimmed by 1 base and 5 bases, with 17 bases remaining between them. Germline lookup yields CDR1 SEHNR and CDR2 FQNEAQ (reference sequence). CDR3 residues: CASSLESYSSFYGYTF. In DNA, the CDR3 is TGTGCCAGCAGCTTAGAGTCCTACAGCTCTTTTTATGGCTACACCTTC.

CDR3 residues: CASRETNRVQPQHF. DNA of the CDR3: TGTGCCAGCAGGGAAACAAACAGGGTTCAGCCCCAGCATTTT. V is TRBV28 and J is TRBJ1-5; tentative D call: TRBD1 (6 bases). The germline CDR1 and CDR2 sequences are MDHEN and SYDVKM. The V gene lost 6 bases and the J gene lost 6 bases, with 15 bases spanning the gap. CDR3 length: 14 residues.

The gene calls are TRBV11-2 and TRBJ2-7; D might be TRBD2 (6 bases). V lost 5 bases and J 5 bases, leaving 22 bases between the germline ends. The V gene's germline CDR1 is SGHAT and CDR2 FQNNGV. The CDR3 extends over 16 amino acids. This CDR3 reads CASSPHTGGTRHEQYF. In DNA, the CDR3 is TGTGCCAGCAGCCCCCACACGGGCGGGACCCGCCACGAGCAGTACTTC. Full variable domain (outside the CDR3, taken from reference TRBV11-2 and TRBJ2-7): EAGVAQSPRYKIIEKRQSVAFWCNPISGHATLYWYQQILGQGPKLLIQFQNNGVVDDSQLPKDRFSAERLKGVDSTLKIQPAKLEDSAVYLCASSPHTGGTRHEQYFGPGTRLTVT.

This clone was found once. The CDR3 sequence is CASSDQGYTEAFF. CDR3 DNA: TGTGCCAGCAGTGATCAGGGATACACTGAAGCTTTCTTT. The rearrangement uses TRBV2 and TRBJ1-1; tentatively, D is TRBD1 (5 bases). Germline CDR1 and CDR2: SNHLY and FYNNEI. V lost 3 bases to trimming and J lost 3 bases, with 8 bases between them. The CDR3 loop spans 13 amino acids.

This chain links TRBV19 with TRBJ1-1; maybe TRBD1 (5 bases). The ends were cut back, 3 bases at V and 6 bases at J, with 14 bases in the middle. The CDR3 sequence is 14 residues long. CDR1 LNHDA and CDR2 SQIVND come from the germline V gene (reference sequence). The CDR3 protein is CASSIRGAGAEAFF. The CDR3 DNA reads as TGTGCCAGTAGTATTCGGGGCGCGGGGGCTGAAGCTTTCTTT.

Note on this clone: This CDR3 is missing its conserved last phenylalanine or tryptophan, likely due to a read error. The DNA is omitted, as the CDR3 cannot be located on it reliably, and the CDR3 follows TCRdb's listing. The chain couples TRBV5-4 to TRBJ1-1; the listed D gene, TRBD1, was not tested against the DNA. Germline CDR1 SGHNT, CDR2 YYREEE (reference sequence). Ends included, the CDR3 has 13 residues. CDR3 region: CASSLAGGTSSTI.

The chain uses TRBV12-3 or TRBV12-4 and TRBJ1-1; possible D gene TRBD1, 5 bases. V was cut by 5 bases and J by 7 bases, with 14 bases left in between. The CDR3 loop spans 13 amino acids. CDR3 protein: CASSKTESLEAFF. The CDR3 DNA follows: TGTGCCAGCAGTAAGACAGAGTCCCTTGAAGCTTTCTTT.

The CDR3 loop is CASSQGLGGNQETQYF. CDR3 DNA sequence: TGCGCCAGCAGCCAAGGCTTGGGGGGGAACCAAGAGACCCAGTACTTC. This chain links TRBV4-1 with TRBJ2-5, with 7 bases identical to TRBD2. The length of the CDR3 is 16 residues. Germline CDR1 reads MGHRA; CDR2 reads YSYEKL. Germline trimming cut 1 base from V and 0 bases from J; bases unmatched to any gene: 5.

V is TRBV5-1 and J is TRBJ1-6; D call uncertain. The germline CDR1 and CDR2 sequences are SGHRS and YFSETQ. Trimming removed 0 bases at V and 0 bases at J, with 4 bases between. This CDR3 is 15 amino acids long. This CDR3 reads CASSLENSYNSPLHF. The CDR3 DNA sequence: TGCGCCAGCAGCTTGGAAAACTCCTATAATTCACCCCTCCACTTT.

This chain links TRBV11-2 with TRBJ1-2, with 8 bases lining up with TRBD1. The CDR3 sequence is 15 residues long. V lost 5 bases to trimming and J lost 6 bases; unmatched junction nucleotides: 11. Per germline, CDR1 SGHAT and CDR2 FQNNGV. The CDR3, as DNA: TGTGCCAGCAGCCGCCAGACAGGGGTTAGGGATGGCTACACCTTC. It codes for CASSRQTGVRDGYTF.

V and J are TRBV12-5 and TRBJ1-2, with TRBD1 matching over 10 bases. Trimming took 6 bases from V and 8 from J; bases not matched to a gene: 12. The CDR3 has 15 amino acids. Germline CDR1 is LGHNT and CDR2 is FRNRAP. The CDR3 loop reads CASGFGTPGQGGYTF. The CDR3 DNA sequence: TGTGCTAGTGGCTTTGGGACCCCGGGACAGGGGGGCTACACCTTC.

The rearrangement joins TRBV10-3 to TRBJ2-2; D unresolved. V lost 3 bases and J lost 1, with 12 bases in between. In germline, CDR1 is ENHRY, CDR2 SYGVKD. The CDR3 runs to 16 residues. The CDR3 loop reads CAISDGHNQNTGELFF. The DNA of the CDR3 is TGTGCCATCAGTGACGGTCATAATCAGAACACCGGGGAGCTGTTTTTT.

The chain joins TRBV5-4 to TRBJ1-1; possible D gene TRBD1, 5 bases. Looked up from germline, CDR1 is SGHNT and CDR2 is YYREEE (reference sequence). V lost 6 bases, J lost 7 bases, and 19 bases lay in between. This CDR3 has 14 residues. The CDR3: CASTQNSGAGEAFF. As DNA, the CDR3 is TGTGCCAGCACCCAAAATTCCGGGGCAGGTGAAGCTTTCTTT.

The chain couples TRBV24-1 to TRBJ1-1, with a possible D match to TRBD1 (5 bases). V shed 7 bases and J shed 5 bases, with 7 bases lying between them. CDR1 and CDR2 (germline): KGHDR, SFDVKD. CDR3 size: 11 residues. The CDR3 DNA sequence: TGTGCCACCAGGAGGGGTACTGAAGCTTTCTTT. It specifies CATRRGTEAFF.